The subject of this entry is one T cell receptor (beta chain). Antigen specificity is unknown. The sample belongs to a study of molecular identifiers for immune sequencing clone quantification. General observations from the study: The share of molecules held by clones above 20 RNA copies was over 99% in effector cells and under 1% in naive cells. Detecting spiked Jurkat TCR RNA from one cell among roughly 1 million naive cells was reportedly possible.

The authors gated naive CD8 T cells as CD8+CD4-CCR7+CD45RA+ for sorting. The ends lost 0 bases at V and 2 bases at J; junction bases unmatched: 6. The CDR3 runs 17 residues. Per germline, CDR1 SEHNR and CDR2 FQNEAQ (reference sequence). One entry per CDR3 protein, called by TCRdb with MiXCR from the PCR reads. This table holds around 320,000 distinct CDR3 sequences, roughly a quarter found once. The chain carries TRBV7-9 and TRBJ2-3, with TRBD2 identical over 9 bases. Sample: naive CD8+ T cells from blood, with Jurkat cell RNA spiked in. The subset: FACS-sorted CD8+CD4-CCR7+CD45RA+ naive T cells. The receptor comes from a human donor in good health. Some libraries in this study had Jurkat cell RNA spiked in. CDR3 nucleotides: TGTGCCAGCAGCTTAGCGCGGCGGGAGGGCTTCACAGATACGCAGTATTTT. This translates into CASSLARREGFTDTQYF.